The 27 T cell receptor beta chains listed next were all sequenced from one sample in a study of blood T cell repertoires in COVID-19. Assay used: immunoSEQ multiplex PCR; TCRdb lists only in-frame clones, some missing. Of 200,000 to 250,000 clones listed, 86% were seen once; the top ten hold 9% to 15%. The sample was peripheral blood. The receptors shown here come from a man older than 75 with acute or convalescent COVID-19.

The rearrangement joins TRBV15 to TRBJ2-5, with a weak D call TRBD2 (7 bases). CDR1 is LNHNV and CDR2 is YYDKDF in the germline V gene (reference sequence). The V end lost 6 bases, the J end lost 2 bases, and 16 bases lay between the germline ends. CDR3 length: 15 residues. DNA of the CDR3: TGTGCCACCAGGAAGGGGGGGACACCTCAAGAGACCCAGTACTTC. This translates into CATRKGGTPQETQYF.

The CDR3, as DNA: TGTGCCACCAGTGATTTGCGGTCCGGGACTGGAAATGAGCAGTTCTTC. Amino acid sequence: CATSDLRSGTGNEQFF. The chain uses TRBV24-1 and TRBJ2-1; weak D call: TRBD2 (6 bases). CDR1 and CDR2 from the germline V gene are KGHDR and SFDVKD. The length of the CDR3 is 16 residues. V lost 0 bases and J 7 bases, leaving 15 bases between the germline ends.

CDR3 protein: CASSEALGGKTQYF. The CDR3 bases are TGTGCCAGCAGTGAAGCGCTTGGGGGGAAGACCCAGTACTTC. The chain has TRBV2 and TRBJ2-5, with a weak D call TRBD2 (6 bases). The length of the CDR3 is 14 residues. V gave up 0 bases and J gave up 6 bases, with 11 bases separating them. Germline loops: CDR1 SNHLY, CDR2 FYNNEI.

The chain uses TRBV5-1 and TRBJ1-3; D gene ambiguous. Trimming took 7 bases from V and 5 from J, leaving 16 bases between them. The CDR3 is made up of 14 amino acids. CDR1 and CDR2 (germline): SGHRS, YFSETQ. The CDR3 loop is CASAATGERNTIYF. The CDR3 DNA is TGCGCCAGCGCCGCGACTGGCGAGAGAAACACCATATATTTT. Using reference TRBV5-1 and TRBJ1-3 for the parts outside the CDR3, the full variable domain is KAGVTQTPRYLIKTRGQQVTLSCSPISGHRSVSWYQQTPGQGLQFLFEYFSETQRNKGNFPGRFSGRQFSNSRSEMNVSTLELGDSALYLCASAATGERNTIYFGEGSWLTVV.

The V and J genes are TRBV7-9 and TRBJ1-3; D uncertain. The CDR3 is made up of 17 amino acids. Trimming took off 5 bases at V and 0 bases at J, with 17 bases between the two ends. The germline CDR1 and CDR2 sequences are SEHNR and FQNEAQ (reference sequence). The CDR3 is CASSPQEGFLSGNTIYF. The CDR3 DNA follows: TGTGCCAGCAGCCCCCAGGAGGGTTTCCTCTCTGGAAACACCATATATTTT.

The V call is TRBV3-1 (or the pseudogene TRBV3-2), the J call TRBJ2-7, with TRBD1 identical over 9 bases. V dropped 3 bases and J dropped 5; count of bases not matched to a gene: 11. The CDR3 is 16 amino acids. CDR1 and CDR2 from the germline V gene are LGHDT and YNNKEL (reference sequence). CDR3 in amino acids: CASSHRNTGGIHEQYF. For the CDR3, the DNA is TGTGCCAGCAGCCACCGAAACACAGGGGGCATCCACGAGCAGTACTTC.

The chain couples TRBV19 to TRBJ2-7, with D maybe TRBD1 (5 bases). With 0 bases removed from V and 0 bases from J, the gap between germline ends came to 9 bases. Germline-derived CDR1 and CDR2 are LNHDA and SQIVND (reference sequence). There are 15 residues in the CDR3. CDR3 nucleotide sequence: TGTGCCAGTAGTATAGACGAGACAGCCTCCTACGAGCAGTACTTC. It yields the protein CASSIDETASYEQYF.

The CDR3 bases are TGTGCCACCAGCAGGGGGGGACAGGGAGGGAGGAATGAGCAGTTCTTC. Its translation is CATSRGGQGGRNEQFF. The chain employs TRBV15 and TRBJ2-1, with 9 positions matching TRBD1. Trimming at V came to 3 bases and at J to 7 bases, leaving 10 bases not matched to a gene. The CDR3 runs to 16 residues. Germline values: CDR1 LNHNV, CDR2 YYDKDF (reference sequence).

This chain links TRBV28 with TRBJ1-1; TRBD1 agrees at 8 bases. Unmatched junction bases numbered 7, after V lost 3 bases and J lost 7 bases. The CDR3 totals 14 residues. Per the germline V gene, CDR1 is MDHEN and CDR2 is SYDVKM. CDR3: CASSFRRGLGEAFF. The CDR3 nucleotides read TGTGCCAGCAGTTTCCGCAGGGGGCTCGGTGAAGCTTTCTTT.

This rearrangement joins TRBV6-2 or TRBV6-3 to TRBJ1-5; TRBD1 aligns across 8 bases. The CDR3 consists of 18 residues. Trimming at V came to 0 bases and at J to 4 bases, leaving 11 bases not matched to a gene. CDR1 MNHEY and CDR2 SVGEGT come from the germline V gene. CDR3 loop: CASSYSVVIGTGNQPQHF. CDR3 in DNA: TGTGCCAGCAGTTACTCGGTAGTTATCGGGACAGGAAATCAGCCCCAGCATTTT.

The CDR3: CASSLDPVGTGTTGELFF. The CDR3 DNA sequence: TGCGCCAGCAGCTTGGATCCGGTCGGGACAGGTACGACCGGGGAGCTGTTTTTT. The V and J genes are TRBV5-1 and TRBJ2-2, with 8 bases that match TRBD1. The CDR3 sequence is 18 residues long. The germline V gene has CDR1 SGHRS and CDR2 YFSETQ. The trim removed 0 bases at V and 5 bases at J, leaving 12 bases unmatched. Filled out from reference TRBV5-1 and TRBJ2-2, the complete variable domain reads KAGVTQTPRYLIKTRGQQVTLSCSPISGHRSVSWYQQTPGQGLQFLFEYFSETQRNKGNFPGRFSGRQFSNSRSEMNVSTLELGDSALYLCASSLDPVGTGTTGELFFGEGSRLTVL.

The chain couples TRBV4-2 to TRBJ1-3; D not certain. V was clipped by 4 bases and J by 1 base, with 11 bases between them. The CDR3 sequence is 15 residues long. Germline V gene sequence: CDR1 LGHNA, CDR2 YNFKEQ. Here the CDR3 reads CASSPGPDSGNTIYF. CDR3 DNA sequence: TGTGCCAGCAGCCCAGGCCCGGATTCTGGAAACACCATATATTTT.

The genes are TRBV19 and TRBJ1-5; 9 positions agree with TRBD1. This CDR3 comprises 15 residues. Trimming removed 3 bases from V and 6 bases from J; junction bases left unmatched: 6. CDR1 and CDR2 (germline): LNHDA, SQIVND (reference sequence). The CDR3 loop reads CASSMGDRVSQPQHF. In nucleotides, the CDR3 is TGTGCCAGTAGTATGGGGGACAGGGTCAGTCAGCCCCAGCATTTT.

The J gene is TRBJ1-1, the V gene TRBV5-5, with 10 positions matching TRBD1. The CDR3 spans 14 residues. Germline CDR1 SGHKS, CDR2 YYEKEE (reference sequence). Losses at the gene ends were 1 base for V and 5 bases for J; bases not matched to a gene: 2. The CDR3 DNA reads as TGTGCCAGCAGCTTGCGGGACAGGGGAACTGAAGCTTTCTTT. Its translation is CASSLRDRGTEAFF.

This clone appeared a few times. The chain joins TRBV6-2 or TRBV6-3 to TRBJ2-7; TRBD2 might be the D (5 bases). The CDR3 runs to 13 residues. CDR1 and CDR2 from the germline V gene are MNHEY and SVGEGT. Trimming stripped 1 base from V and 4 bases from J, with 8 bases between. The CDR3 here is CASSYFSVYEQYF. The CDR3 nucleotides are TGTGCCAGCAGTTACTTTAGCGTTTACGAGCAGTACTTC.

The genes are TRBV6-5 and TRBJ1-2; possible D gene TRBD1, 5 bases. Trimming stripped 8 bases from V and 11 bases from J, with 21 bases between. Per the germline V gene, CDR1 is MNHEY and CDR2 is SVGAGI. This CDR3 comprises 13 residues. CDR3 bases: TGTGCCAGCTCCCCTGCGGGGGAGTTCGGGTACACCTTC. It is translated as CASSPAGEFGYTF.

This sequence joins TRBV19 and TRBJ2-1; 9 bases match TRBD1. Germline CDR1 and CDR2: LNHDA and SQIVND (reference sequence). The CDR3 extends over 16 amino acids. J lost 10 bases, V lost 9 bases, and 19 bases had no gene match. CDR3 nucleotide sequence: TGTGCCAGCACCTCCCTCACAGGGGGCGGAGGTCGCGAGCAGTTCTTC. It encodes CASTSLTGGGGREQFF.

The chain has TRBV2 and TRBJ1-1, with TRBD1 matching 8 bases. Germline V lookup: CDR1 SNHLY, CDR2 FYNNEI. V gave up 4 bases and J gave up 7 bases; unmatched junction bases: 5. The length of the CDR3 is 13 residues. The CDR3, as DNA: TGTGCCAGCAGTGGAGACAGGGGCGGTGAAGCTTTCTTT. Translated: CASSGDRGGEAFF. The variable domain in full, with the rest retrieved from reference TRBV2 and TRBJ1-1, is EPEVTQTPSHQVTQMGQEVILRCVPISNHLYFYWYRQILGQKVEFLVSFYNNEISEKSEIFDDQFSVERPDGSNFTLKIRSTKLEDSAMYFCASSGDRGGEAFFGQGTRLTVV.

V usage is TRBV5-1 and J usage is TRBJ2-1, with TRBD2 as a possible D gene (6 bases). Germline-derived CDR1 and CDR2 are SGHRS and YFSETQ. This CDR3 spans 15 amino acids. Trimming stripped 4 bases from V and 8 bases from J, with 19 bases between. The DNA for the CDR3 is TGCGCCAGCAGCCTTATAGCGGCCAAGGGCGATGAGCAGTTCTTC. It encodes CASSLIAAKGDEQFF.

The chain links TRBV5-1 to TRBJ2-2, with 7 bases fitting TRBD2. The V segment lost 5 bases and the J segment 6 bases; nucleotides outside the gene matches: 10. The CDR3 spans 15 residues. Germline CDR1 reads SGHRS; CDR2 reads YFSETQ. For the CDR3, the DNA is TGCGCCAGCAGTTTCAGCGGGGAGATGGCCGGGGAGCTGTTTTTT. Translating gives CASSFSGEMAGELFF.

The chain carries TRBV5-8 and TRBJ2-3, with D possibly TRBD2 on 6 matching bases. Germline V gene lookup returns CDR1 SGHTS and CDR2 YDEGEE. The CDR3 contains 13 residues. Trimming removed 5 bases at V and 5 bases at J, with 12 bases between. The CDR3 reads CASSSTGVDTQYF. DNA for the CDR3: TGTGCCAGCAGTTCCACGGGGGTAGATACGCAGTATTTT.

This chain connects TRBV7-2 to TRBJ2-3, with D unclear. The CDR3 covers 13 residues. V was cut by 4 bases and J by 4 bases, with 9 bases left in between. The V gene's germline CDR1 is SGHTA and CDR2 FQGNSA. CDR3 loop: CASSSLVADTQYF. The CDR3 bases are TGTGCCAGCAGCTCGTTAGTCGCAGATACGCAGTATTTT.

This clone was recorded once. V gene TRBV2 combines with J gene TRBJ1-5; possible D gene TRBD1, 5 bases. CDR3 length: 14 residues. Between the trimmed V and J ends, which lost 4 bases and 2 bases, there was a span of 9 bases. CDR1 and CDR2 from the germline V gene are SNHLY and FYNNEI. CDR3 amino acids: CASSGGGRNQPQHF. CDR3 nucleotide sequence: TGTGCCAGCAGTGGGGGCGGTCGCAATCAGCCCCAGCATTTT.

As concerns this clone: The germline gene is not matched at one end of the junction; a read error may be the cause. The CDR3 loop reads CASSLSPEVAQYF. The CDR3, as DNA: TGTGCCAGCAGCTTATCCCCAGAAGTCGCCCAGTACTTC. V and J are TRBV27 and TRBJ2-5; no clear D gene. The germline V gene encodes CDR1 MNHEY and CDR2 SMNVEV (reference sequence). This CDR3 is built from 13 residues.

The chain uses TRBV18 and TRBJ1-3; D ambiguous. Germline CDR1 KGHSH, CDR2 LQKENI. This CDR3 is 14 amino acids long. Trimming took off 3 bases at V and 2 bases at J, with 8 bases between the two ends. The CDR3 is CASSPPSAGNTIYF. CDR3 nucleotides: TGTGCCAGCTCACCTCCCAGTGCTGGAAACACCATATATTTT.

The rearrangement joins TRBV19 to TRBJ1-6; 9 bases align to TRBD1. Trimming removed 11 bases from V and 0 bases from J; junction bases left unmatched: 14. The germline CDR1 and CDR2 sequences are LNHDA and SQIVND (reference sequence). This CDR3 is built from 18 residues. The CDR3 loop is CASARTGVTSSYNSPLHF. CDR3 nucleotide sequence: TGTGCCTCTGCCAGGACAGGGGTTACTAGCTCCTATAATTCACCCCTCCACTTT.

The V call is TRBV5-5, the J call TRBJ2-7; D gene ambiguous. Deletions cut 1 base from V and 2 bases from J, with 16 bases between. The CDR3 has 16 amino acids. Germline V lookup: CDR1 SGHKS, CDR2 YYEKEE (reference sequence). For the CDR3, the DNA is TGTGCCAGCAGCTTGTCGACACAAAAAGTTGCCTACGAGCAGTACTTC. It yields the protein CASSLSTQKVAYEQYF. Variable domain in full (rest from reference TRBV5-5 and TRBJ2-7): DAGVTQSPTHLIKTRGQQVTLRCSPISGHKSVSWYQQVLGQGPQFIFQYYEKEERGRGNFPDRFSARQFPNYSSELNVNALLLGDSALYLCASSLSTQKVAYEQYFGPGTRLTVT.